This T cell receptor beta chain comes out of a study of blood T cell repertoires in COVID-19. About the research overall: Sample material is recorded as cDNA or gDNA derived from T cells, B-cell-depleted T cells, or PBMCs.

Methods used by the authors: Amplification with reference gene primers provided the estimates of nucleated cell counts. Data came from immunoSEQ multiplex PCR; TCRdb stores just in-frame clones and leaves some out. V and J calls and clone size are given by that table; D and trimming were obtained from the DNA. The data contain some 100,000 clones, 92% of them singletons. V dropped 0 bases and J dropped 2; count of bases not matched to a gene: 7. The CDR3 runs to 16 residues. In germline, CDR1 is LGHDT, CDR2 YNNKEL (reference sequence). This chain joins TRBV3-1 (or the pseudogene TRBV3-2) and TRBJ2-7; 7 positions agree with TRBD2. Source material: peripheral blood. The TCR was taken from a woman aged 55-70 years with active COVID-19. DNA of the CDR3: TGTGCCAGCAGCCAAGATCGGGGCGGGAGAACCTACGAGCAGTACTTC. Translation: CASSQDRGGRTYEQYF.